These T cell receptor beta chains were read from a single sample in a study of regulatory T cells in long-lasting Graves disease. TCRdb fed the multiplex PCR reads into MiXCR, producing one record per CDR3 protein. The profile shows hundreds of thousands of distinct CDR3 sequences, about 12% of them singletons. These data are also associated with another study on T cells in Graves' hyperthyroidism and ophthalmopathy.

Sequenced material: peripheral blood mononuclear cells (PBMCs), taken at new diagnosis, from a patient treated with antithyroid drugs. These receptors were obtained from a young woman with Graves disease. Each CDR3 is given with its conserved first and last residue. The D gene is left open where the match is weak. Some rows mark clone size as missing; the rest say once, few, many or name a class of expanded clone.

d_gene	abundance	v_gene	j_gene	CDR3aa	CDR3nt
.	many	TRBV29-1	TRBJ1-1	CSVEDMALAFF	TGCAGCGTTGAGGATATGGCTCTCGCTTTCTTT
.	few	TRBV20-1	TRBJ2-2	CSARTSGTHMTGELFF	TGCAGTGCTCGTACGTCCGGGACCCATATGACCGGGGAGCTGTTTTTT
.	many	TRBV13	TRBJ2-1	CASSPQGFPISSYNEQFF	TGTGCCAGCAGCCCACAGGGCTTCCCTATTAGCTCCTACAATGAGCAGTTCTTC
TRBD1	many	TRBV3-1	TRBJ2-2	CASTRTGFGGELFF	TGTGCCAGCACCCGGACAGGTTTTGGCGGGGAGCTGTTTTTT
.	many	TRBV9	TRBJ1-1	CASSATDSGTEVFF	TGTGCCAGCAGCGCGACCGACAGTGGGACTGAAGTTTTCTTT
.	.	TRBV7-2	TRBJ1-5	CASSLGIQLHQPQHF	TGTGCCAGCAGCTTAGGCATCCAGCTTCATCAGCCCCAGCATTTT
.	.	TRBV11-1	TRBJ2-1	CASSLGDPPAREQFF	TGTGCCAGCAGCTTAGGTGACCCCCCGGCGCGAGAGCAGTTCTTC
.	many	TRBV28	TRBJ1-2	CASSPGGAYGYTF	TGTGCCAGCAGCCCCGGAGGGGCGTATGGCTACACCTTC
.	few	TRBV19	TRBJ1-5	CASSIPRGWNNQPQHF	TGTGCCAGTAGCATCCCTCGAGGGTGGAACAATCAGCCCCAGCATTTT
.	few	TRBV20-1	TRBJ1-2	CSALKTGTDYGYTF	TGCAGTGCTCTCAAAACCGGGACGGACTATGGCTACACCTTC
.	few	TRBV19	TRBJ2-7	CASSIPQSHEQYF	TGTGCCAGTAGTATCCCTCAAAGCCACGAGCAGTACTTC
.	once	TRBV7-6	TRBJ1-1	CASSLATGHTEAFF	TGTGCCAGCAGCTTAGCTACAGGGCACACTGAAGCTTTCTTT
.	many	TRBV10-3	TRBJ2-1	CAISESAGSSYNEQFF	TGTGCCATCAGTGAGTCGGCAGGGAGCTCCTACAATGAGCAGTTCTTC
.	many	TRBV30	TRBJ2-5	CAWSVGGPQETQYF	TGTGCCTGGAGTGTAGGGGGGCCCCAAGAGACCCAGTACTTC
.	few	TRBV5-1	TRBJ1-2	CASSISLPHNYGYTF	TGCGCCAGCAGCATATCTCTTCCCCATAACTATGGCTACACCTTC
.	many	TRBV20-1	TRBJ2-1	CSARAQGYEQFF	TGCAGTGCTAGAGCCCAGGGATATGAGCAGTTCTTC
.	many	TRBV28	TRBJ1-2	CASSLRYGYTF	TGTGCCAGCAGTTTACGGTATGGCTACACCTTC
.	many	TRBV11-2	TRBJ2-3	CASSPGPPGADTQYF	TGTGCCAGCAGCCCCGGACCGCCTGGGGCAGATACGCAGTATTTT
.	many	TRBV27	TRBJ1-6	CASTPWGRGLSSPLHF	TGTGCCAGCACTCCCTGGGGGCGGGGATTATCTTCACCCCTCCACTTT
.	.	TRBV12-3/TRBV12-4	TRBJ1-5	CASSRGPGGNQPQHF	TGTGCCAGCAGCAGGGGACCCGGTGGCAATCAGCCCCAGCATTTT
TRBD1	many	TRBV2	TRBJ1-6	CASRAGTGYSPLHF	TGTGCCAGCAGAGCCGGGACAGGATATTCACCCCTCCACTTT
.	.	TRBV6-2/TRBV6-3	TRBJ1-4	CASSSISRQAEKLFF	TGTGCCAGCAGTTCGATCTCTAGACAGGCTGAAAAACTGTTTTTT
TRBD2	.	TRBV10-3	TRBJ2-7	CAISDNAGGHHEQYF	TGTGCCATCAGTGATAATGCGGGAGGGCACCACGAGCAGTACTTC
TRBD2	many	TRBV6-5	TRBJ2-7	CASSYSGTSGGSEQYF	TGTGCCAGCAGTTACTCCGGGACTAGCGGCGGTAGCGAGCAGTACTTC
.	many	TRBV11-2	TRBJ2-7	CASSFDRGPEQYF	TGTGCCAGCAGCTTTGACCGGGGTCCCGAGCAGTACTTC
.	.	TRBV5-5	TRBJ2-1	CASSLGTGNSYNEQFF	TGTGCCAGCAGCTTGGGTACAGGCAACTCCTACAATGAGCAGTTCTTC
.	few	TRBV4-1	TRBJ1-2	CASSQGPGGYTF	TGCGCCAGCAGCCAGGGACCGGGCGGCTACACCTTC
.	few	TRBV28	TRBJ1-2	CAIKGGSLVLDGYTF	TGTGCCATTAAGGGGGGTTCACTTGTATTGGATGGCTACACCTTC
TRBD1	.	TRBV11-2	TRBJ2-7	CASSLELGQGYEQYF	TGTGCCAGCAGCTTAGAGCTGGGACAGGGGTACGAGCAGTACTTC
TRBD2	few	TRBV4-1	TRBJ2-3	CASSQDRGGGPDTQYF	TGCGCCAGCAGCCAAGATCGGGGGGGAGGGCCAGATACGCAGTATTTT
TRBD2	many	TRBV20-1	TRBJ2-1	CSAGREYNEQFF	TGCAGTGCCGGGCGGGAGTACAATGAGCAGTTCTTC
.	many	TRBV4-1	TRBJ1-2	CASSQADRNYGYTF	TGCGCCAGCAGCCAAGCTGACAGGAACTATGGCTACACCTTC
.	many	TRBV28	TRBJ2-3	CASSFETSRDTQYF	TGTGCCAGCAGTTTCGAAACTAGCAGAGATACGCAGTATTTT
.	.	TRBV11-1	TRBJ1-2	CASSLTHGRDYGYTF	TGTGCCAGCAGCTTAACCCATGGCAGAGACTATGGCTACACCTTC
.	many	TRBV12-3/TRBV12-4	TRBJ2-7	CASTRTETYEQYF	TGTGCCAGCACCAGGACTGAGACCTACGAGCAGTACTTC
.	many	TRBV5-1	TRBJ2-2	CASSLIGAVNTGELFF	TGCGCCAGCAGCTTGATAGGGGCCGTGAACACCGGGGAGCTGTTTTTT
TRBD2	many	TRBV11-2	TRBJ2-7	CASSLTGVGGKIYEQYF	TGTGCCAGCAGCTTAACGGGGGTCGGGGGGAAGATCTACGAGCAGTACTTC
TRBD1	.	TRBV28	TRBJ2-7	CASSLSRQTPGTGGYSYEQYF	TGTGCCAGCAGTTTATCTCGTCAAACCCCCGGGACAGGGGGCTACTCCTACGAGCAGTACTTC
TRBD2	many	TRBV10-3	TRBJ2-7	CAISDMTSGSSYEQYF	TGTGCCATCAGTGACATGACTAGCGGGAGCTCCTACGAGCAGTACTTC
.	.	TRBV11-2	TRBJ2-7	CASSPAGVVRNEQYF	TGTGCCAGCAGCCCTGCAGGGGTAGTTCGGAACGAGCAGTACTTC
TRBD1	many	TRBV5-5	TRBJ2-1	CASSTQGNEQFF	TGTGCCAGCAGCACACAGGGGAATGAGCAGTTCTTC
.	many	TRBV12-3/TRBV12-4	TRBJ1-3	CASSFLGGTGNTIYF	TGTGCCAGCAGTTTCTTGGGGGGCACTGGAAACACCATATATTTT
.	many	TRBV12-3/TRBV12-4	TRBJ1-1	CASNNRVMNTEAFF	TGTGCCAGCAACAACAGGGTCATGAACACTGAAGCTTTCTTT
TRBD1	many	TRBV5-1	TRBJ1-1	CASSPSNGQARRAEAFF	TGCGCCAGCAGCCCGTCTAATGGACAGGCTCGGAGGGCTGAAGCTTTCTTT
TRBD1	few	TRBV5-8	TRBJ2-1	CASSLSTGESYNEQFF	TGTGCCAGCAGCTTATCTACAGGGGAATCCTACAATGAGCAGTTCTTC
TRBD2	many	TRBV30	TRBJ2-1	CAWKPGLAGSNEQFF	TGTGCCTGGAAGCCTGGACTAGCGGGAAGCAATGAGCAGTTCTTC
TRBD1	many	TRBV7-2	TRBJ2-5	CASSRQGSETQYF	TGTGCCAGCAGCCGACAGGGCAGCGAGACCCAGTACTTC
.	many	TRBV2	TRBJ2-6	CASRDSGANVLTF	TGTGCCAGCAGGGACTCTGGGGCCAACGTCCTGACTTTC
TRBD2	many	TRBV29-1	TRBJ2-1	CSVEDLPGGRDARYNEQFF	TGCAGCGTTGAAGATCTCCCGGGGGGTCGGGACGCCCGCTACAATGAGCAGTTCTTC
.	few	TRBV4-1	TRBJ1-3	CASSQPGRTFGNTIYF	TGCGCCAGCAGCCAACCGGGACGGACATTCGGAAACACCATATATTTT
.	.	TRBV24-1	TRBJ2-1	CATSDAGQAGFGNEQFF	TGTGCCACCAGTGATGCCGGGCAGGCAGGGTTTGGCAATGAGCAGTTCTTC
.	.	TRBV5-4	TRBJ1-2	CASSLEPTLNYGYTF	TGTGCCAGCAGCTTAGAGCCTACGCTTAACTATGGCTACACCTTC
.	many	TRBV7-2	TRBJ2-3	CASSLASRPGDTQYF	TGTGCCAGCAGCCTCGCCTCCCGTCCGGGTGATACGCAGTATTTT
.	few	TRBV19	TRBJ2-1	CASTTASSSYNEQFF	TGTGCCAGTACCACCGCATCGAGCTCCTACAATGAGCAGTTCTTC
.	many	TRBV24-1	TRBJ1-2	CATSATKSDSGGYTF	TGTGCCACCAGTGCCACGAAGTCCGATTCTGGTGGCTACACCTTC
.	.	TRBV5-4	TRBJ2-7	CASSLWNQDEQYF	TGTGCCAGCAGCTTGTGGAATCAGGACGAGCAGTACTTC
.	many	TRBV6-2/TRBV6-3	TRBJ2-5	CASSYFYRDGTQYF	TGTGCCAGCAGTTACTTCTACAGGGATGGGACCCAGTACTTC
TRBD2	many	TRBV20-1	TRBJ2-3	CSAARPGTSSVTQYF	TGCAGTGCCGCTCGGCCCGGGACTAGCTCCGTTACGCAGTATTTT
TRBD2	.	TRBV24-1	TRBJ2-1	CATSDSTSGNNEQFF	TGTGCCACCAGTGATTCGACTAGCGGGAACAATGAGCAGTTCTTC
.	many	TRBV12-3/TRBV12-4	TRBJ2-1	CASRTSLANEQFF	TGTGCCAGCAGGACCAGCCTAGCCAATGAGCAGTTCTTC